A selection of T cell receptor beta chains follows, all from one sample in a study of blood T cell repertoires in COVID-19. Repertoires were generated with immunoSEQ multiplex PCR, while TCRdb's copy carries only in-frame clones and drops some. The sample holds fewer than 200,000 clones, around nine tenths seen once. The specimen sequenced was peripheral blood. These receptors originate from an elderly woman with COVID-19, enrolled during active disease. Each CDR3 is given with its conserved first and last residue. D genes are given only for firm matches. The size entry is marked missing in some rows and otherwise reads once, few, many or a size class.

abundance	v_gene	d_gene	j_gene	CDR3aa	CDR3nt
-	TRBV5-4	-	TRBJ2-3	CASSLAGFTDTQYF	TGTGCCAGCAGCTTGGCCGGGTTCACAGATACGCAGTATTTT
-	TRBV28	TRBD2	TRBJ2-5	CASSLRTSGRGETQYF	TGTGCCAGCAGTCTGCGGACTAGCGGGAGGGGGGAGACCCAGTACTTC
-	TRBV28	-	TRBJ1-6	CASRGGGFDSPLHF	TGTGCCAGCAGGGGCGGGGGGTTCGATTCACCCCTCCACTTT
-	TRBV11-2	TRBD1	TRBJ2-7	CASRLSRGQGTHEQYF	TGTGCCAGTAGATTATCTAGGGGACAGGGGACGCACGAGCAGTACTTC
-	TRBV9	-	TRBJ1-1	CASSVTATAGAFF	TGTGCCAGCAGCGTGACAGCGACGGCCGGAGCTTTCTTT
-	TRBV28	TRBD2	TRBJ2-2	CASSLGLATAGELFF	TGTGCCAGCAGTTTGGGACTAGCGACGGCCGGGGAGCTGTTTTTT
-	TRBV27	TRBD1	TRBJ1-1	CASSPGTVSGTEAFF	TGTGCCAGCAGTCCCGGGACAGTTTCGGGCACTGAAGCTTTCTTT
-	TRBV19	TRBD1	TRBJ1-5	CASRDRKVGNQPQHF	TGTGCCAGTAGGGACAGGAAGGTTGGCAATCAGCCCCAGCATTTT
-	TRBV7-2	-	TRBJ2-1	CASSPPDFSSEQFF	TGTGCCAGCAGCCCCCCCGACTTCTCTAGTGAGCAGTTCTTC
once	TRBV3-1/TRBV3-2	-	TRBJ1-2	CASSQAHQVVGYGYTF	TGTGCCAGCAGCCAAGCTCATCAGGTGGTAGGATATGGCTACACCTTC
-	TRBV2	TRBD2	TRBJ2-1	CASSELAGEYNEQFF	TGTGCCAGCAGTGAGTTAGCGGGAGAATACAATGAGCAGTTCTTC
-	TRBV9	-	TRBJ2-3	CASSVAGTYTDTQYF	TGTGCCAGCAGCGTAGCCGGGACTTACACAGATACGCAGTATTTT
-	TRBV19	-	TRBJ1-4	CASKRGDTNEKLFF	TGTGCCAGTAAACGGGGAGATACAAATGAAAAACTGTTTTTT
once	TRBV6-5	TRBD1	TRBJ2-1	CASSLDRVNNEQFF	TGTGCCAGCAGCCTCGACAGGGTGAACAATGAGCAGTTCTTC
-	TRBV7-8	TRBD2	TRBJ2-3	CASRSGTTDTQYF	TGTGCCAGCAGAAGCGGGACCACAGATACGCAGTATTTT
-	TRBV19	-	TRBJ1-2	CASTLGGGGYTF	TGTGCCAGTACCCTGGGGGGAGGCGGCTACACCTTC
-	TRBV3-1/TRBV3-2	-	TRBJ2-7	CASRGPGGYEQYF	TGTGCCAGCCGCGGTCCAGGAGGTTACGAGCAGTACTTC
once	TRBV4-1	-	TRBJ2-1	CASSQDPPGNEQFF	TGCGCCAGCAGCCAAGATCCTCCCGGGAATGAGCAGTTCTTC
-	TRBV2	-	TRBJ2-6	CASSARGPGANVLTF	TGTGCCAGCAGTGCGCGGGGGCCCGGGGCCAACGTCCTGACTTTC
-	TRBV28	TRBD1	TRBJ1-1	CASSPHRQGNTEAFF	TGTGCCAGCAGTCCCCATCGACAGGGCAACACTGAAGCTTTCTTT
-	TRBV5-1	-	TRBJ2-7	CASSRGGRFDYEQYF	TGCGCCAGCAGCAGAGGAGGACGGTTCGACTACGAGCAGTACTTC
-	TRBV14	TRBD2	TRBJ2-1	CASSTRLAGEQFF	TGTGCCAGCAGCACCCGACTAGCCGGTGAGCAGTTCTTC
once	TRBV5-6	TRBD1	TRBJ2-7	CASSGTGGVSYEQYF	TGTGCCAGCAGCGGTACAGGGGGCGTCTCCTACGAGCAGTACTTC
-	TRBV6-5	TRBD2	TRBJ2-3	CASRTLAGTTDTQYF	TGTGCCAGCAGAACCCTAGCGGGGACCACAGATACGCAGTATTTT
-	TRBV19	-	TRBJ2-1	CATNPGYGYNEQFF	TGTGCCACCAACCCCGGGTATGGCTACAATGAGCAGTTCTTC
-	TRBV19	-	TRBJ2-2	CASSIGGGANTGELFF	TGTGCCAGTAGTATAGGTGGAGGGGCGAACACCGGGGAGCTGTTTTTT
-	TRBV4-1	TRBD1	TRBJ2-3	CASSLTGDPQVGQYF	TGCGCCAGCAGCCTGACAGGGGATCCACAGGTCGGGCAGTATTTT
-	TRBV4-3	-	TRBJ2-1	CASSQETRYNEQFF	TGCGCCAGCAGCCAAGAGACAAGGTACAATGAGCAGTTCTTC
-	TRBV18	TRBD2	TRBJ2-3	CASSPSGISTDTQYF	TGTGCCAGCTCACCGAGCGGGATTAGCACAGATACGCAGTATTTT
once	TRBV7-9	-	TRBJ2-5	CASSGGVEETQYF	TGTGCCAGCAGCGGCGGGGTGGAAGAGACCCAGTACTTC
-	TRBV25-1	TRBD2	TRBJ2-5	CASSEKRASGQETQYF	TGTGCCAGCAGTGAGAAGAGGGCTAGCGGTCAAGAGACCCAGTACTTC
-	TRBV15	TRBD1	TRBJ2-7	CATSRAGQGAEQYF	TGTGCCACCAGCAGGGCGGGACAGGGGGCCGAGCAGTACTTC
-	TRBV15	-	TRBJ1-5	CATRRGGNQPQHF	TGTGCCACCAGACGCGGGGGGAATCAGCCCCAGCATTTT
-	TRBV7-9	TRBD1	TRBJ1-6	CASSLGQGDYNSPLHF	TGTGCCAGCAGCTTAGGGCAGGGGGATTATAATTCACCCCTCCACTTT
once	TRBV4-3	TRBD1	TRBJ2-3	CASSRGQGFTDTQYF	TGCGCCAGCAGCCGCGGACAGGGGTTCACAGATACGCAGTATTTT
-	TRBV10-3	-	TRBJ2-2	CAISESDTAGELFF	TGTGCCATCAGTGAGAGTGATACGGCCGGGGAGCTGTTTTTT
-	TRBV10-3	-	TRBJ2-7	CAISGPSGVEQYF	TGTGCCATCAGCGGGCCTTCAGGGGTCGAGCAGTACTTC
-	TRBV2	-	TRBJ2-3	CASSATSGGTDTQYF	TGTGCCAGCAGTGCCACTTCGGGGGGCACAGATACGCAGTATTTT
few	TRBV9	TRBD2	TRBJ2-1	CASSPDGEGYNEQFF	TGTGCCAGCAGCCCTGATGGGGAGGGCTACAATGAGCAGTTCTTC
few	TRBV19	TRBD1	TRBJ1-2	CASSGETGTYGYTF	TGTGCCAGCTCTGGAGAGACAGGGACCTATGGCTACACCTTC
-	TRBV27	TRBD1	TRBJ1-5	CASSLSSGTGGPSNQPQHF	TGTGCCAGCAGTTTATCGAGCGGGACAGGGGGCCCAAGCAATCAGCCCCAGCATTTT
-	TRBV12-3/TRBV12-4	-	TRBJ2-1	CASSTLAINEQFF	TGTGCCAGCAGTACCTTAGCGATCAATGAGCAGTTCTTC
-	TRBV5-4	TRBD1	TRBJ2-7	CASSLDPDRGEQYF	TGTGCCAGCAGCTTGGACCCAGACAGGGGCGAGCAGTACTTC
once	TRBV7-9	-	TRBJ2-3	CASSFQGSTDTQYF	TGTGCCAGCAGCTTCCAGGGAAGCACAGATACGCAGTATTTT
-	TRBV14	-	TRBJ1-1	CASSYQTGNTEAFF	TGTGCCAGCAGCTATCAGACTGGGAACACTGAAGCTTTCTTT
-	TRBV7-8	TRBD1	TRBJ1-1	CASSPRDRGDTEAFF	TGTGCCAGCAGCCCCCGGGACAGGGGTGACACTGAAGCTTTCTTT
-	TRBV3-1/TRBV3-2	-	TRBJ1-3	CASSQGTVAGNTIYF	TGTGCCAGCAGCCAAGGAACGGTGGCTGGAAACACCATATATTTT
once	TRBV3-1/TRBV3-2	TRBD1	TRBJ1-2	CASSPLTGDYGYTF	TGTGCCAGCAGCCCCTTGACAGGGGACTATGGCTACACCTTC
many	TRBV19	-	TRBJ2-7	CASTPSWAGAWEQYF	TGTGCCAGTACCCCATCCTGGGCGGGGGCCTGGGAGCAGTACTTC
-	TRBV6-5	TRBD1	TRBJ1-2	CASSYYRGGQIHF	TGTGCCAGCAGTTACTACCGGGGGGGACAGATTCACTTC
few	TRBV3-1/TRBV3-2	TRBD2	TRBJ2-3	CATAPASGRGTQYF	TGTGCCACCGCCCCGGCTAGCGGGAGGGGTACGCAGTATTTT
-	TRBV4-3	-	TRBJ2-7	CASSQDRRRGEQYF	TGCGCCAGCAGCCAAGATAGAAGAAGGGGAGAGCAGTACTTC